This note documents a single T cell receptor (beta chain) sequence. The data were obtained in a study of blood T cell repertoires in COVID-19. Background on the study: COVID-19 samples collected from the United States, Italy and Spain covered acute and convalescent phases.

V shed 6 bases and J shed 7 bases, with 10 bases lying between them. This CDR3 has 12 residues. Authors' processing steps: It was from reference gene primer amplification that nucleated cell counts were estimated. TCRdb's copy holds only in-frame clones and misses some; the assay was immunoSEQ multiplex PCR. V, J and clone size reflect that table, while D and trimming were determined from the DNA. The sample contains roughly 160,000 clones, approximately 84% of which appear only once. This TCR was sampled from an elderly woman with COVID-19, enrolled during active disease. The material sequenced was peripheral blood. The gene calls are TRBV12-3 or TRBV12-4 and TRBJ2-1; D ambiguous. The CDR3: CASSLVGNEQFF. The CDR3 DNA sequence: TGTGCCAGCAGCCTTGTCGGTAATGAGCAGTTCTTC.